This T cell receptor (beta chain) was recovered during a study of OX40 agonist ivuxolimab in advanced cancers. Study-wide background: The group had a mean age of about 65 years, ranged from about 20 to 90, and was 82.7% male. General study results and limits: Patients who responded partially at 0.1-3.0 mg/kg showed clonal expansion ranking among the lowest.

At baseline, cycle 4 day 1, and cycle 7 day 1, blood was sampled. The data were produced by immunoSEQ multiplex PCR, yet TCRdb's version contains in-frame clones alone and is incomplete. The sample gives about 83,000 clones, 65% to 85% of which show up once; under 7.5% is in the top ten. With respect to this clone: No antigen is known for it.

Trimming took off 3 bases at V and 5 bases at J, with 15 bases between the two ends. The CDR3 has 15 amino acids. The germline gives CDR1 SGHDT, CDR2 YYEEEE. The receptor comes from an adult with an advanced solid tumor such as melanoma, head and neck, liver or kidney cancer. This chain uses TRBV5-6 with TRBJ1-5; possibly TRBD1 for D (5 bases). The sample was CD4+ or CD8+ T cells sorted from blood, taken in a trial of the OX40 agonist ivuxolimab. Here the CDR3 reads CASSWVGGDHQPQHF. The CDR3, as DNA: TGTGCCAGCAGCTGGGTCGGGGGGGATCATCAGCCCCAGCATTTT.